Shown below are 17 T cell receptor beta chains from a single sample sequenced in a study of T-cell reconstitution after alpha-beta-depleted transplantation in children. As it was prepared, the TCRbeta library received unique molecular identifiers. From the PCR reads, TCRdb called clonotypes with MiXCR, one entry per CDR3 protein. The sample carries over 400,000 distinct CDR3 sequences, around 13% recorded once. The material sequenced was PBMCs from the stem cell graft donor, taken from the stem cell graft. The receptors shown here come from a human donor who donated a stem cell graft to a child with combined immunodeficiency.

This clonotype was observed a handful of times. The CDR3 region has the DNA TGTGCCAGCAGCTTTGAGGGGGTTAACACTGAAGCTTTCTTT. Protein: CASSFEGVNTEAFF. This chain joins TRBV5-4 and TRBJ1-1, with D maybe TRBD1 (6 bases). CDR3 size: 14 residues. Germline loops: CDR1 SGHNT, CDR2 YYREEE (reference sequence). Trimming shortened V by 2 bases and J by 2 bases, and 10 bases separated the two germline ends.

The CDR3 DNA reads as TGTGCCAGCAGCTTGAGGGAACACGGGTCAAAAGAGACCCAGTACTTC. The encoded protein is CASSLREHGSKETQYF. The rearrangement joins TRBV7-6 to TRBJ2-5, with D perhaps matching TRBD2 (5 bases). CDR1 is SGHVS and CDR2 is FNYEAQ in the germline V gene. The CDR3 runs to 16 residues. V lost 3 bases, J lost 3 bases, and 17 bases lay in between.

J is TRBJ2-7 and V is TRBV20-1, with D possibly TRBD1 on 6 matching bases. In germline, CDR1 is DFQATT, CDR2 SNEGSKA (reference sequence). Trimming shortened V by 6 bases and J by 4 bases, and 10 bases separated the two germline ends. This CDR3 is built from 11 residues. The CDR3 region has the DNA TGCAGTGCGAGTGACAGGTACGAGCAGTACTTC. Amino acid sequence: CSASDRYEQYF.

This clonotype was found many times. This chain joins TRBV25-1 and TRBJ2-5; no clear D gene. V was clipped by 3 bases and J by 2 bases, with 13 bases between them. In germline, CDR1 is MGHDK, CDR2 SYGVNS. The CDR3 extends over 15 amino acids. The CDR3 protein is CASSDFRDLQETQYF. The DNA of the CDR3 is TGTGCCAGCAGTGATTTTAGGGATCTACAAGAGACCCAGTACTTC.

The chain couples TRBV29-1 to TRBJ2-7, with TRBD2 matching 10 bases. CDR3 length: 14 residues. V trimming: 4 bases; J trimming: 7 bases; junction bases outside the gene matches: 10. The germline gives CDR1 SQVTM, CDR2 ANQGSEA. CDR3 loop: CSVVAGGPWGEQYF. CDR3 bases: TGCAGCGTTGTAGCGGGAGGCCCCTGGGGAGAGCAGTACTTC.

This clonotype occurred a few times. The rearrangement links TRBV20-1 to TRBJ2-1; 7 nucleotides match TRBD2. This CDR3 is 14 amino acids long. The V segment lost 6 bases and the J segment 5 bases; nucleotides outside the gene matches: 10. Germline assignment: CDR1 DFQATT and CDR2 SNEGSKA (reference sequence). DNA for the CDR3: TGCAGTGCCGAGACTAGCATGGGAGACAATGAGCAGTTCTTC. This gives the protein CSAETSMGDNEQFF.

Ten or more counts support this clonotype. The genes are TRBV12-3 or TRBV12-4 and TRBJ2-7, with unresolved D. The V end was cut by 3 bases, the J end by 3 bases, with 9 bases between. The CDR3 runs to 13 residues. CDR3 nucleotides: TGTGCCAGCAGTTTCGGTCTAGGCTACGAGCAGTACTTC. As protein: CASSFGLGYEQYF.

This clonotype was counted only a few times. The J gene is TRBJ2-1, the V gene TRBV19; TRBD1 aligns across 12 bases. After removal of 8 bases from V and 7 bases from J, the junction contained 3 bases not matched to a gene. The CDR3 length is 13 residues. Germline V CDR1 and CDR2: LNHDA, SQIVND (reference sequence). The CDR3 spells CASGGQGANEQFF. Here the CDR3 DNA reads TGTGCCAGTGGGGGACAGGGGGCGAATGAGCAGTTCTTC.

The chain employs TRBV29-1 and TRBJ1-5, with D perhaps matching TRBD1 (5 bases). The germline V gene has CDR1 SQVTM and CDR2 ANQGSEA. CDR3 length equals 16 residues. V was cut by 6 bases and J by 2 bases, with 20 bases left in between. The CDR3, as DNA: TGCAGCGTCGAGGGGTCGGGTCTCGGGGGCAATCAGCCCCAGCATTTT. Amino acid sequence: CSVEGSGLGGNQPQHF.

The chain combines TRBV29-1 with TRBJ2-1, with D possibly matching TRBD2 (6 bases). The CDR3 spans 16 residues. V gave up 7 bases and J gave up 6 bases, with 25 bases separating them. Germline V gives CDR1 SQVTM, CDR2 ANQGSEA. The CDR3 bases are TGCAGCGCCCGACCCCGGCGGGGCGGGGTTGGCAATGAGCAGTTCTTC. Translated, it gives CSARPRRGGVGNEQFF.

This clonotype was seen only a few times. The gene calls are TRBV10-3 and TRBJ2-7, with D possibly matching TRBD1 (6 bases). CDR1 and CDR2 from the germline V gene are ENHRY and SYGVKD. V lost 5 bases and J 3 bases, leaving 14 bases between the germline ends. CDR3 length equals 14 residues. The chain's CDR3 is CAISSTGLLYEQYF. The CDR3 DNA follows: TGTGCCATCAGTTCGACAGGTTTGCTCTACGAGCAGTACTTC.

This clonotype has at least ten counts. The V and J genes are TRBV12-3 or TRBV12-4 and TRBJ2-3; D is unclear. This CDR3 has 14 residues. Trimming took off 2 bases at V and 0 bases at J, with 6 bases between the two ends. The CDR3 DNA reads TGTGCCAGCAGTTTATCGTTGAGCACAGATACGCAGTATTTT. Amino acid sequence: CASSLSLSTDTQYF.

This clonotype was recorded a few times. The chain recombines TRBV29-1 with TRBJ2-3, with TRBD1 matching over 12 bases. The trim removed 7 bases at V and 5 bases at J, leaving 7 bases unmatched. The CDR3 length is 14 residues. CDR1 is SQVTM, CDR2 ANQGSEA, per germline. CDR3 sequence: CSAGTGGFGDTQYF. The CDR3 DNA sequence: TGCAGCGCCGGGACAGGGGGCTTCGGAGATACGCAGTATTTT.

As DNA, the CDR3 is TGCAGTGCTGCCGACAGGTACTACGAGCAGTACTTC. Amino acids: CSAADRYYEQYF. The V gene is TRBV20-1, the J gene TRBJ2-7, with D possibly matching TRBD1 (6 bases). V lost 5 bases to trimming and J lost 3 bases, with 11 bases between them. Germline V gene sequence: CDR1 DFQATT, CDR2 SNEGSKA (reference sequence). The CDR3 runs to 12 residues.

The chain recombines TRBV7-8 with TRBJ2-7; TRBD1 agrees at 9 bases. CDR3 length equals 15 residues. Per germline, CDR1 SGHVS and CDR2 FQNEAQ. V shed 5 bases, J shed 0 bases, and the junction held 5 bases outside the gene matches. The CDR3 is CASSADRGGSYEQYF. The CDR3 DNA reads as TGTGCCAGCAGCGCGGACAGGGGCGGCTCCTACGAGCAGTACTTC.

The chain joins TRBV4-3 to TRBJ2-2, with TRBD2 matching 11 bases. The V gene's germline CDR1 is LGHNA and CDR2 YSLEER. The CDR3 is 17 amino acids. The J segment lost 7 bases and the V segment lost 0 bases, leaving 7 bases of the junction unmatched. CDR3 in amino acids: CASSQEGLAVFGGELFF. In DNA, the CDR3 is TGCGCCAGCAGCCAAGAGGGACTAGCGGTTTTCGGCGGGGAGCTGTTTTTT.

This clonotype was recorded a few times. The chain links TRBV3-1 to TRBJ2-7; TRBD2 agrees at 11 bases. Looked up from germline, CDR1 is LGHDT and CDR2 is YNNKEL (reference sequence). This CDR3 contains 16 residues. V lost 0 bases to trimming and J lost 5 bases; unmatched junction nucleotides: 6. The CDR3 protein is CASSQDVLAGVHEQYF. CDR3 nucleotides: TGTGCCAGCAGCCAAGATGTACTAGCGGGAGTTCACGAGCAGTACTTC.